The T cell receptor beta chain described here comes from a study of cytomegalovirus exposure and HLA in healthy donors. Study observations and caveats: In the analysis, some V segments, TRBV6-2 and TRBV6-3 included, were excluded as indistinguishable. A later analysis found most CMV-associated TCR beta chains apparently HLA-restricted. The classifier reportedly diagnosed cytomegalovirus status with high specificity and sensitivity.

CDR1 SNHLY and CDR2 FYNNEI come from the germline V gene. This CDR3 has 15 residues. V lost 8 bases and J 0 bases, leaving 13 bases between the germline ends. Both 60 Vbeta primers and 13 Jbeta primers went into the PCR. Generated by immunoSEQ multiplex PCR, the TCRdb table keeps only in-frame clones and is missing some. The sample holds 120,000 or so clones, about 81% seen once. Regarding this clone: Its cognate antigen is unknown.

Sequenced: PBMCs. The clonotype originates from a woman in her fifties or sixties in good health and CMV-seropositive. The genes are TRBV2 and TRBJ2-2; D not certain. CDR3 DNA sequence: TGTGCCAGCGGGCACACGGTTGCGAACACCGGGGAGCTGTTTTTT. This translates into CASGHTVANTGELFF.